The rows below give T cell receptor beta chains drawn from one sample of a study of identical twins. MiXCR, applied by TCRdb to the 5' RACE reads, yields one record per CDR3 protein. This sample has approximately 550,000 distinct CDR3 sequences, with about 20% found just once. These data are also associated with another study on yellow fever vaccine responses in identical twins.

Sequences were obtained from CD4+ T cells sorted from blood. The source of these receptors is a woman aged 18-30 years in good health. Each CDR3 is given with its conserved first and last residue. D genes are given only for firm matches. Expanded clones are given a class, and other clones once, few, many or no size at all.

>TRBD1|NA|TRBV3-1|TRBJ2-1
CASSQDLTGGYEQFF
TGTGCCAGCAGCCAAGATCTTACAGGGGGCTATGAGCAGTTCTTC
>NA|NA|TRBV6-2/TRBV6-3|TRBJ2-3
CASKTGGAADTQYF
TGTGCCAGCAAAACAGGGGGGGCAGCAGATACGCAGTATTTT
>TRBD2|NA|TRBV4-2|TRBJ2-1
CASSQLGPGGTGEQFF
TGTGCCAGCAGCCAATTGGGGCCCGGGGGGACGGGTGAGCAGTTCTTC
>NA|NA|TRBV5-1|TRBJ2-1
CASSLARGVKNNEQFF
TGCGCCAGCAGCTTGGCGAGGGGGGTAAAAAACAATGAGCAGTTCTTC
>NA|few|TRBV12-3/TRBV12-4|TRBJ2-2
CASSFGQLRNTGELFF
TGTGCCAGCAGTTTTGGGCAGCTGAGGAACACCGGGGAGCTGTTTTTT
>NA|few|TRBV2|TRBJ2-5
CASSGLAETQYF
TGTGCCAGCAGTGGGCTAGCGGAGACCCAGTACTTC
>NA|few|TRBV12-3/TRBV12-4|TRBJ2-7
CASRPQGPYEQYF
TGTGCCAGCAGGCCACAGGGCCCCTACGAGCAGTACTTC
>NA|few|TRBV15|TRBJ1-1
CATSRDHGVDEAFF
TGTGCCACCAGCAGAGATCATGGGGTCGATGAAGCTTTCTTT
>NA|few|TRBV28|TRBJ2-2
CASRIPGRSTGELFF
TGTGCCAGCAGAATACCGGGACGAAGCACCGGGGAGCTGTTTTTT
>TRBD2|few|TRBV29-1|TRBJ2-1
CSVEAGTSVFITGRVGNEQFF
TGCAGCGTTGAAGCCGGGACTAGCGTATTCATCACTGGTCGGGTGGGGAATGAGCAGTTCTTC
>TRBD1|NA|TRBV20-1|TRBJ1-5
CSASSTTGTSNQPQHF
TGCAGTGCCTCCTCCACGACAGGGACTAGCAATCAGCCCCAGCATTTT
>NA|few|TRBV2|TRBJ1-5
CASRGQSHSNQPQHF
TGTGCCAGCAGAGGACAGAGCCATAGCAATCAGCCCCAGCATTTT
>TRBD2|NA|TRBV12-3/TRBV12-4|TRBJ2-6
CASICGGWENSGANVLTF
TGTGCCAGCATCTGCGGGGGTTGGGAAAACTCTGGGGCCAACGTCCTGACTTTC
>NA|NA|TRBV15|TRBJ2-1
CATSRDLGVSYNEQFF
TGTGCCACCAGCAGAGATTTGGGTGTCTCCTACAATGAGCAGTTCTTC
>TRBD1|few|TRBV5-1|TRBJ2-4
CASSLEGQRAKNIQYF
TGCGCCAGCAGCTTGGAGGGACAGAGAGCCAAAAACATTCAGTACTTC
>NA|NA|TRBV10-3|TRBJ2-5
CAISEFRTSETQYF
TGTGCCATCAGTGAGTTCAGGACCTCAGAGACCCAGTACTTC
>TRBD1|NA|TRBV24-1|TRBJ1-1
CATSGGGAAEAFF
TGTGCCACCTCAGGGGGGGGCGCCGCTGAAGCTTTCTTT
>NA|NA|TRBV12-3/TRBV12-4|TRBJ2-7
CASTPTGNVHEQYF
TGTGCCAGCACACCGACGGGGAACGTTCACGAGCAGTACTTC
>NA|few|TRBV7-2|TRBJ2-1
CASQLSITGRPYNEQFF
TGTGCCAGCCAACTGTCAATCACGGGACGACCCTACAATGAGCAGTTCTTC
>TRBD1|NA|TRBV27|TRBJ2-7
CASSQPGLGQGTGEQYF
TGTGCCAGCAGTCAACCCGGCCTCGGACAGGGAACGGGCGAGCAGTACTTC